This TCR beta chain is from a study of blood T cell dynamics during melanoma immunotherapy. Germline V gene data show CDR1 as SGHAT and CDR2 as FQNNGV. Trimming took off 0 bases at V and 8 bases at J, with 7 bases between the two ends. This CDR3 has 12 residues. This table comes from immunoSEQ multiplex PCR, and its TCRdb copy is limited to in-frame clones, with some not included. Among about 12,000 clones, approximately 84% were seen once, and the ten largest hold about 8.4%. Time point denoted: pre-treatment baseline. The source was blood, collected from a patient treated with checkpoint blockade. The chain is built from TRBV11-2 and TRBJ1-2, with D possibly being TRBD1 (5 bases). The receptor comes from a human donor with melanoma. Written as DNA, the CDR3 is TGTGCCAGCAGCTTAGATGGGGGGGGCTACACCTTC. Translated, it gives CASSLDGGGYTF. Supplemented by reference TRBV11-2 and TRBJ1-2, the full variable domain reads EAGVAQSPRYKIIEKRQSVAFWCNPISGHATLYWYQQILGQGPKLLIQFQNNGVVDDSQLPKDRFSAERLKGVDSTLKIQPAKLEDSAVYLCASSLDGGGYTFGSGTRLTVV.